One and the same sample provided the 28 T cell receptor beta chains below, sequenced in a study of T cells after posttransplantation cyclophosphamide. Method: immunoSEQ multiplex PCR; TCRdb's copy keeps in-frame clones and lacks some. The sample shows some 47,000 clones, 70% to 90% of them seen only once. Source material: PBMCs. These receptors were collected from a man younger than 40 with a blood cancer, CMV-positive, and with a related stem cell donor.

The rearrangement links TRBV27 to TRBJ2-1, with 11 bases fitting TRBD2. The CDR3 has 15 residues. The trim removed 9 bases at V and 9 bases at J, leaving 13 bases unmatched. Germline CDR1 is MNHEY and CDR2 is SMNVEV (reference sequence). CDR3 nucleotides: TGTGCCAGTTGTCTAGCGGGAGGCCCTCGGGGTGAGCAGTTCTTC. Protein sequence: CASCLAGGPRGEQFF.

This clone has only one observation. The V and J genes are TRBV5-4 and TRBJ2-3; 11 nucleotides line up with TRBD2. Germline V gene lookup returns CDR1 SGHNT and CDR2 YYREEE (reference sequence). The length of the CDR3 is 16 residues. J was trimmed by 4 bases and V by 4 bases; bases with no gene match: 8. The DNA for the CDR3 is TGTGCCAGCAGCGAAACTAGCGGGAGCGTCGCAGATACGCAGTATTTT. Encoded protein: CASSETSGSVADTQYF.

This clone was observed a handful of times. V and J are TRBV19 and TRBJ2-6; possibly TRBD1 for D (6 bases). CDR3 size: 17 residues. V was shortened by 3 bases and J by 0 bases, with 12 bases between the two germline ends. Germline lookup yields CDR1 LNHDA and CDR2 SQIVND (reference sequence). DNA of the CDR3: TGTGCCAGTAGTATCCGGGACACCTACTCTGGGGCCAACGTCCTGACTTTC. Amino acids: CASSIRDTYSGANVLTF.

The rearrangement links TRBV4-1 to TRBJ2-1; 7 bases map to TRBD2. V gave up 4 bases and J gave up 6 bases; unmatched junction bases: 15. CDR1 and CDR2 from the germline V gene are MGHRA and YSYEKL. This CDR3 has 17 residues. Written as DNA, the CDR3 is TGCGCCAGCAGCCTCCCCCCAGGCGGGAGCTCATCCAATGAGCAGTTCTTC. Translation gives CASSLPPGGSSSNEQFF.

This clone has only one observation. The CDR3 sequence: CASSYSLAGENEQFF. The CDR3 bases are TGTGCCAGCAGCTACTCGCTAGCGGGAGAGAATGAGCAGTTCTTC. The rearrangement joins TRBV7-3 to TRBJ2-1, with 10 nucleotides matching TRBD2. The V segment lost 4 bases and the J segment 7 bases; nucleotides outside the gene matches: 7. Germline V gene data show CDR1 as SGHTA and CDR2 as FQGTGA. The CDR3 loop spans 15 amino acids.

This chain joins TRBV7-6 and TRBJ1-5; D gene unclear. V was cut by 3 bases and J by 9 bases, with 12 bases left in between. The CDR3 spans 13 residues. Looked up from germline, CDR1 is SGHVS and CDR2 is FNYEAQ. DNA for the CDR3: TGTGCCAGCAGCTTGGAGGGTTTGGGGCCCCAGCATTTT. Residues: CASSLEGLGPQHF.

The CDR3 is CASSLAFGGGYGYTF. As DNA, the CDR3 is TGTGCCAGCAGCTTGGCTTTTGGGGGCGGGTATGGCTACACCTTC. The chain employs TRBV5-4 and TRBJ1-2; tentative D call: TRBD1 (6 bases). This CDR3 region has 15 residues. Trimming removed 0 bases from V and 5 bases from J, with 14 bases in between. Germline V CDR1 and CDR2: SGHNT, YYREEE (reference sequence).

The chain combines TRBV7-2 with TRBJ1-2, with a weak D call TRBD1 (6 bases). Deletions cut 5 bases from V and 7 bases from J, with 17 bases between. The germline V gene encodes CDR1 SGHTA and CDR2 FQGNSA. The CDR3 sequence is 14 residues long. CDR3 sequence: CASSKTDRKSGYTF. For the CDR3, the DNA is TGTGCCAGCAGCAAGACCGACAGGAAATCTGGCTACACCTTC.

J is TRBJ2-7 and V is TRBV5-1; 8 bases fit TRBD1. The ends lost 4 bases at V and 5 bases at J; junction bases unmatched: 8. There are 14 residues in the CDR3. CDR1 SGHRS and CDR2 YFSETQ come from the germline V gene. CDR3 DNA sequence: TGCGCCAGCAGCGGAGGCGGGACAGGACACGAGCAGTACTTC. Translating gives CASSGGGTGHEQYF.

This chain uses TRBV9 with TRBJ2-1; 8 bases are shared with TRBD2. This CDR3 has 16 residues. Germline CDR1 SGDLS, CDR2 YYNGEE. J was trimmed by 7 bases and V by 4 bases; bases with no gene match: 13. CDR3 sequence: CASSPLGAGGGNEQFF. CDR3 sequence (DNA): TGTGCCAGCAGCCCCCTCGGGGCGGGAGGTGGGAATGAGCAGTTCTTC.

The gene calls are TRBV7-2 and TRBJ1-1; D remains unclear. This CDR3 has 16 residues. V was cut by 4 bases and J by 0 bases, with 15 bases left in between. Germline CDR1 and CDR2: SGHTA and FQGNSA. CDR3 in DNA: TGTGCCAGCAGCTCGCGGGTTGCACTTATGAACACTGAAGCTTTCTTT. This translates into CASSSRVALMNTEAFF.

This chain joins TRBV30 and TRBJ2-7; 9 bases map to TRBD1. In germline, CDR1 is GTSNPN, CDR2 SVGIG (reference sequence). J was trimmed by 2 bases and V by 2 bases; bases with no gene match: 4. There are 14 residues in the CDR3. In DNA form, the CDR3 reads TGTGCCTGGAGTAGGACAGGGGTGGCCTACGAGCAGTACTTC. Amino acid sequence: CAWSRTGVAYEQYF.

The J gene is TRBJ2-5, the V gene TRBV4-2; a possible D gene is TRBD2 (6 bases). Trimming shortened V by 1 base and J by 4 bases, and 10 bases separated the two germline ends. CDR3 length: 14 residues. Germline CDR1 LGHNA, CDR2 YNFKEQ. In nucleotides, the CDR3 is TGTGCCAGCAGCCAAGTCCTAGCGCGAGAGACCCAGTACTTC. Protein sequence: CASSQVLARETQYF.

The rearrangement links TRBV7-2 to TRBJ2-3, with 10 nucleotides matching TRBD2. Trimming cost V 5 bases and J 5 bases; bases outside gene matches: 7. CDR1 is SGHTA and CDR2 is FQGNSA in the germline V gene. The CDR3 is 15 residues long. The CDR3 coding sequence is TGTGCCAGCAGCGAATCTAGCGGGAGCGGAGATACGCAGTATTTT. This encodes CASSESSGSGDTQYF.

This chain uses TRBV27 with TRBJ1-1; 7 bases match TRBD1. The CDR3 totals 21 residues. V was pared by 2 bases and J by 1 base, with 22 bases of the junction left unmatched. Germline CDR1 is MNHEY and CDR2 is SMNVEV (reference sequence). The CDR3: CASSLRRLTTGFRLKNTEAFF. The CDR3 DNA follows: TGTGCCAGCAGTTTAAGGCGACTAACGACAGGGTTCCGCTTAAAGAACACTGAAGCTTTCTTT.

This clone was recorded only once. The chain carries TRBV18 and TRBJ1-1; no reliable D call. V shed 6 bases and J shed 8 bases, with 10 bases lying between them. The CDR3 loop spans 11 amino acids. CDR1 KGHSH and CDR2 LQKENI come from the germline V gene. The CDR3 is CASSKTQEAFF. The CDR3 DNA is TGTGCCAGCTCTAAGACACAAGAAGCTTTCTTT.

On this clone itself: The junction differs from germline at one of its ends, possibly a read error. The chain combines TRBV5-6 with TRBJ2-7; 8 nucleotides align to TRBD2. CDR1 and CDR2 from the germline V gene are SGHDT and YYEEEE. The CDR3 sequence is 17 residues long. CDR3 in DNA: TGTGCCAGCAGCTTGAAAGGGGTTCGTGCGGGAGGTTACGGGCAGTACTTC. Protein: CASSLKGVRAGGYGQYF. The whole variable domain, remainder taken from reference TRBV5-6 and TRBJ2-7, is DAGVTQSPTHLIKTRGQQVTLRCSPKSGHDTVSWYQQALGQGPQFIFQYYEEEERQRGNFPDRFSGHQFPNYSSELNVNALLLGDSALYLCASSLKGVRAGGYGQYFGPGTRLTVT.

This clone turned up a few times. The J gene is TRBJ2-7, the V gene TRBV27; D not certain. Trimming stripped 4 bases from V and 2 bases from J, with 9 bases between. The CDR3 consists of 13 residues. Germline CDR1 MNHEY, CDR2 SMNVEV (reference sequence). CDR3 region: CASSSIGAYEQYF. The CDR3 DNA reads TGTGCCAGCAGTTCAATAGGAGCCTACGAGCAGTACTTC.

This clone was seen a few times. The chain couples TRBV5-1 to TRBJ1-4; a possible D gene is TRBD1 (5 bases). Looked up from germline, CDR1 is SGHRS and CDR2 is YFSETQ. The V end was cut by 4 bases, the J end by 5 bases, with 21 bases between. CDR3 length equals 17 residues. This CDR3 is CASSGSPRGIKNEKLFF. The CDR3 DNA sequence: TGCGCCAGCAGCGGAAGCCCCCGGGGGATCAAAAATGAAAAACTGTTTTTT.

The chain employs TRBV12-5 and TRBJ2-1; TRBD1 matches 10 bases. The V and J ends lost 2 bases and 3 bases, in that order; junction bases with no gene match: 7. The length of the CDR3 is 17 residues. Germline V gene data show CDR1 as LGHNT and CDR2 as FRNRAP. The CDR3 DNA follows: TGTGCTAGTGGTTTGACAAGGACAGGGGGTATCTACAATGAGCAGTTCTTC. As protein: CASGLTRTGGIYNEQFF.

This clone was seen once. The V gene is TRBV7-9, the J gene TRBJ2-7; TRBD2 agrees at 8 bases. Germline V gene data show CDR1 as SEHNR and CDR2 as FQNEAQ (reference sequence). The junction had 7 bases not matched to a gene; V was cut back by 8 bases and J by 1 base. This CDR3 contains 14 residues. In DNA, the CDR3 is TGTGCCAGCGGATCGGGGGGGCGTTCCTACGAGCAGTACTTC. The encoded protein is CASGSGGRSYEQYF.

The chain recombines TRBV18 with TRBJ1-2; D perhaps matches TRBD1 (5 bases). Germline assignment: CDR1 KGHSH and CDR2 LQKENI. The CDR3 runs to 13 residues. V dropped 3 bases and J dropped 7 bases, with 12 bases sitting between them. The CDR3 nucleotides are TGTGCCAGCTCACCCGAGCAGGGCCGTGGCTACACCTTC. Its translation: CASSPEQGRGYTF.

This chain joins TRBV6-5 and TRBJ1-5; D ambiguous. Germline lookup yields CDR1 MNHEY and CDR2 SVGAGI. V lost 5 bases to trimming and J lost 4 bases, with 12 bases between them. The CDR3 has 14 residues. The CDR3 sequence: CASSEYTRNQPQHF. DNA for the CDR3: TGTGCCAGCAGTGAATATACGCGGAATCAGCCCCAGCATTTT.

The chain joins TRBV2 to TRBJ1-4; D call uncertain. The length of the CDR3 is 15 residues. Germline values: CDR1 SNHLY, CDR2 FYNNEI. V lost 1 base and J lost 5, with 11 bases in between. The CDR3 here is CASSEDRPPNEKLFF. The CDR3 DNA reads as TGTGCCAGCAGTGAAGACAGACCCCCAAATGAAAAACTGTTTTTT. The full variable domain, its missing parts supplied by reference TRBV2 and TRBJ1-4, is EPEVTQTPSHQVTQMGQEVILRCVPISNHLYFYWYRQILGQKVEFLVSFYNNEISEKSEIFDDQFSVERPDGSNFTLKIRSTKLEDSAMYFCASSEDRPPNEKLFFGSGTQLSVL.

The genes are TRBV4-1 and TRBJ2-3; 10 bases map to TRBD1. Germline trimming cut 3 bases from V and 4 bases from J; bases unmatched to any gene: 7. Germline assignment: CDR1 MGHRA and CDR2 YSYEKL. This CDR3 spans 16 amino acids. In DNA form, the CDR3 reads TGCGCCAGCAGCCATAGTTTGGGACAGGGGCCAGATACGCAGTATTTT. It codes for CASSHSLGQGPDTQYF.

The CDR3 nucleotides read TGTGCCAGCTCACCGCGGGGGCCTCTGCGGGCAGATACGCAGTATTTT. The encoded protein is CASSPRGPLRADTQYF. This chain connects TRBV18 to TRBJ2-3, with a tentative D call TRBD2 (7 bases). The ends were cut back, 3 bases at V and 4 bases at J, with 17 bases in the middle. The CDR3 runs to 16 residues. Germline V gene data show CDR1 as KGHSH and CDR2 as LQKENI.

This sequence joins TRBV27 and TRBJ1-5, with 8 nucleotides matching TRBD1. The germline V gene has CDR1 MNHEY and CDR2 SMNVEV (reference sequence). J gave up 2 bases and V 5 bases, and 8 bases lay outside the gene matches. This CDR3 region has 16 residues. The CDR3, as DNA: TGTGCCAGCAGTACCACGACAGGGGCAGGCAATCAGCCCCAGCATTTT. Its protein is CASSTTTGAGNQPQHF.

This rearrangement joins TRBV9 to TRBJ2-2; possibly TRBD2 for D (6 bases). The CDR3 is made up of 15 amino acids. The V end lost 2 bases, the J end lost 0 bases, and 8 bases lay between the germline ends. Germline V gene sequence: CDR1 SGDLS, CDR2 YYNGEE. As DNA, the CDR3 is TGTGCCAGCAGCGTGGGGGACTCGAACACCGGGGAGCTGTTTTTT. This codes for CASSVGDSNTGELFF.